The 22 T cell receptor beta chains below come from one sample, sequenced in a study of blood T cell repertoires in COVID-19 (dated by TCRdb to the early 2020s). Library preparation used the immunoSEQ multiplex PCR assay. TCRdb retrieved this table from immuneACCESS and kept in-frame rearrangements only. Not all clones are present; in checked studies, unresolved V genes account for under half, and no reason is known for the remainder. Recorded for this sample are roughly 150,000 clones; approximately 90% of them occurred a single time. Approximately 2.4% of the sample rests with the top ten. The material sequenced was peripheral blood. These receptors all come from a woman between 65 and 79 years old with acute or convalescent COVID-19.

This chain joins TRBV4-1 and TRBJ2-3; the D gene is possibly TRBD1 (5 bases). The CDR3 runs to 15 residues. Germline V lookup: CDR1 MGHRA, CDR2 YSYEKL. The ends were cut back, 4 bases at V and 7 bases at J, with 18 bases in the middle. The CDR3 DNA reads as TGCGCCAGCAGCCGACAAGTCGACCCAGGGCATACGCAGTATTTT. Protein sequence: CASSRQVDPGHTQYF.

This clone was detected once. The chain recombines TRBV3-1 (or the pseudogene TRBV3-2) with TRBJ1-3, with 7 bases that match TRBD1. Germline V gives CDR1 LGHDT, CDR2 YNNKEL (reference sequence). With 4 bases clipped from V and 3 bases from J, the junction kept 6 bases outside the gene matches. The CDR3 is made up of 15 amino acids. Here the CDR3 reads CASSPWAGGGNTIYF. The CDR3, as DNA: TGTGCCAGCAGCCCCTGGGCAGGGGGTGGAAACACCATATATTTT.

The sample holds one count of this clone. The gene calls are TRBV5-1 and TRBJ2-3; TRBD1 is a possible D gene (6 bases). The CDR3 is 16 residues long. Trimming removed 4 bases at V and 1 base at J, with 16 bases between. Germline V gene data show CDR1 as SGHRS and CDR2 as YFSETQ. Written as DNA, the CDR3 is TGCGCCAGCAGCCCCACCATAAACAGGGGCACAGATACGCAGTATTTT. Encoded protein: CASSPTINRGTDTQYF.

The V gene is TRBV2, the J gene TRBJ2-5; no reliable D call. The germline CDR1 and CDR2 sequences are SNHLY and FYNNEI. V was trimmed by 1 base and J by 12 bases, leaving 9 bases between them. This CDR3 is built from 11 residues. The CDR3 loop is CASSEGSPEYF. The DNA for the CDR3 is TGTGCCAGCAGTGAAGGGAGCCCCGAGTACTTC.

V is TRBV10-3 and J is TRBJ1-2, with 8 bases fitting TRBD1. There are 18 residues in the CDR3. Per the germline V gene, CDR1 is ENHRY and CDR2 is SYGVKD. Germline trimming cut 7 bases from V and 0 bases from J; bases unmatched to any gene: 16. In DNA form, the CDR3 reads TGTGCCATCACCGGGTCCTCCGGGACAGGACTATCTAACTATGGCTACACCTTC. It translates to CAITGSSGTGLSNYGYTF.

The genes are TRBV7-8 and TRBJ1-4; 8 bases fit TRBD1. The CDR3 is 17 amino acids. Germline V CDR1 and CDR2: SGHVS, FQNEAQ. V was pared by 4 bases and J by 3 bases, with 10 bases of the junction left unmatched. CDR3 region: CASSSNTQGAANEKLFF. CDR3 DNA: TGTGCCAGCAGCTCAAATACTCAGGGGGCGGCTAATGAAAAACTGTTTTTT.

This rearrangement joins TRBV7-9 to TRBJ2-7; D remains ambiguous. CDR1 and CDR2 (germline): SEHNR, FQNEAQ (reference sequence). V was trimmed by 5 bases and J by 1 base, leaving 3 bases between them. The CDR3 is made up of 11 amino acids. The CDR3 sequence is CASSRSYEQYF. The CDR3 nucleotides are TGTGCCAGCAGCCGTTCCTACGAGCAGTACTTC.

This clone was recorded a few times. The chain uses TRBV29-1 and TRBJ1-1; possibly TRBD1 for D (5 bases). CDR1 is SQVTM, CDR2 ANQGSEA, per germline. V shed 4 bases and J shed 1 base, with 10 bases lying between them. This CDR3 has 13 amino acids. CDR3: CSVVTGWNTEAFF. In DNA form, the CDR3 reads TGCAGCGTTGTTACAGGTTGGAACACTGAAGCTTTCTTT.

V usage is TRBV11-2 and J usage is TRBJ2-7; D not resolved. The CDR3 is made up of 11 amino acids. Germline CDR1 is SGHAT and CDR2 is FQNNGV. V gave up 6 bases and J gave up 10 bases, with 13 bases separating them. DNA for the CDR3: TGTGCCAGCAGTTCTTCTACGAGCCAGTACTTC. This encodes CASSSSTSQYF.

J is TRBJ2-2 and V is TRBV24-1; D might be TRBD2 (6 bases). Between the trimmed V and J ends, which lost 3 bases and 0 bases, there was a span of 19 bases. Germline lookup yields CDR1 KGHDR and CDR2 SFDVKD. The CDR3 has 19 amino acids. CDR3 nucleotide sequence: TGTGCCACCAGTGATCCCCTTGCGGGGACCTCCGCGAACACCGGGGAGCTGTTTTTT. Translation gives CATSDPLAGTSANTGELFF.

The CDR3: CASSLRQNTGELFF. For the CDR3, the DNA is TGTGCCAGCAGTTTAAGACAGAACACCGGGGAGCTGTTTTTT. The V gene is TRBV27, the J gene TRBJ2-2; no clear D. The V and J ends lost 2 bases and 1 base respectively, with 5 bases between them. Germline V CDR1 and CDR2: MNHEY, SMNVEV (reference sequence). This CDR3 has 14 amino acids.

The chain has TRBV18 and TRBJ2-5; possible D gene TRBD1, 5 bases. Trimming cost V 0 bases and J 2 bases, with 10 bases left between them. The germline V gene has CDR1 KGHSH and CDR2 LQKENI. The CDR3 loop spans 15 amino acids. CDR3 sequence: CASSPPRTSQETQYF. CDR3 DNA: TGTGCCAGCTCACCACCCCGGACATCTCAAGAGACCCAGTACTTC.

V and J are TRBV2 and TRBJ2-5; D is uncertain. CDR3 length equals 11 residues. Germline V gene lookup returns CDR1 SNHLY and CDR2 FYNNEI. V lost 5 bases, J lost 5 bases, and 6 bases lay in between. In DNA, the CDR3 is TGTGCCAGCAGTTCTGTGGAGACCCAGTACTTC. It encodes CASSSVETQYF. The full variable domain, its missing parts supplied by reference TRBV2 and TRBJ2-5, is EPEVTQTPSHQVTQMGQEVILRCVPISNHLYFYWYRQILGQKVEFLVSFYNNEISEKSEIFDDQFSVERPDGSNFTLKIRSTKLEDSAMYFCASSSVETQYFGPGTRLLVL.

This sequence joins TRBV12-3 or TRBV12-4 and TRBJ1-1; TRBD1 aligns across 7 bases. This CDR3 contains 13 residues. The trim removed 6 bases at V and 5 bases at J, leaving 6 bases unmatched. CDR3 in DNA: TGTGCCAGCAGCCAGGGGGGCCGGACTGAAGCTTTCTTT. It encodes CASSQGGRTEAFF.

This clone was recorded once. DNA of the CDR3: TGTGCCAGCAGTTCTCGGACAGTTAATAGCAATCAGCCCCAGCATTTT. It is translated as CASSSRTVNSNQPQHF. The chain has TRBV6-6 and TRBJ1-5; D might be TRBD1 (6 bases). This CDR3 has 16 amino acids. V was pared by 4 bases and J by 0 bases, with 13 bases between. CDR1 MNHNY and CDR2 SVGAGI come from the germline V gene (reference sequence).

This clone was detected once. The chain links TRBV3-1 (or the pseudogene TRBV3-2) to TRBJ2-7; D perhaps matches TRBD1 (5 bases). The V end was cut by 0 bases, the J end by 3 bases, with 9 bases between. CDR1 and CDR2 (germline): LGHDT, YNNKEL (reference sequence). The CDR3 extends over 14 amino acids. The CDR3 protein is CASSQDGRDYEQYF. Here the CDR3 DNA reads TGTGCCAGCAGCCAAGACGGCAGGGACTACGAGCAGTACTTC.

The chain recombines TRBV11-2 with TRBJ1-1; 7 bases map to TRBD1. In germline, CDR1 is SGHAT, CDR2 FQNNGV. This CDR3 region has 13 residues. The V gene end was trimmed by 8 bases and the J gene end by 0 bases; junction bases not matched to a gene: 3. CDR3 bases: TGTGCCAGCCGACAGGGATTGAACACTGAAGCTTTCTTT. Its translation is CASRQGLNTEAFF.

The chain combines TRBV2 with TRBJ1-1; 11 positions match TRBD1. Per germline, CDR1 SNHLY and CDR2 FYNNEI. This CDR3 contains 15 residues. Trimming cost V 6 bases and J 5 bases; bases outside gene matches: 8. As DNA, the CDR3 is TGTGCCAGCAGCGTAGGGGGACAGGGGGTGACTGAAGCTTTCTTT. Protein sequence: CASSVGGQGVTEAFF.

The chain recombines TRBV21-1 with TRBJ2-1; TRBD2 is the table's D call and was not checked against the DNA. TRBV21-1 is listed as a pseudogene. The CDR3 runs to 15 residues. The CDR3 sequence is CASNLLDWGGNEQFF. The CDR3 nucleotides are TGTGCCAGCAACCTCTTAGATTGGGGGGGGAATGAGCAGTTCTTC.

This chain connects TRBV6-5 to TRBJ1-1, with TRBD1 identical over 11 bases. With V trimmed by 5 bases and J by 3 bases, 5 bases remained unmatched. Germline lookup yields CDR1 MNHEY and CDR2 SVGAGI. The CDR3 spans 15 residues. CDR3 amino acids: CASSPDRGLYTEAFF. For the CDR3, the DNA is TGTGCCAGCAGTCCGGACAGGGGGCTTTACACTGAAGCTTTCTTT.

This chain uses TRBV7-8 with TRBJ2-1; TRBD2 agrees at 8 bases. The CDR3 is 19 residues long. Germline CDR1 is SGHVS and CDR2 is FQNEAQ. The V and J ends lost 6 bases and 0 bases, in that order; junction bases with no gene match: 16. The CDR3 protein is CASRPQNTGGISSYNEQFF. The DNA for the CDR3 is TGTGCCAGCAGGCCCCAGAACACGGGGGGGATAAGCTCCTACAATGAGCAGTTCTTC.

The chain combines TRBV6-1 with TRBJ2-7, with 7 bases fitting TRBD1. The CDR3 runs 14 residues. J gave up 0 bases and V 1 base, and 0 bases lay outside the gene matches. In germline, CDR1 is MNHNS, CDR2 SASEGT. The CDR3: CASSEGQGSYEQYV. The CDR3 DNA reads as TGTGCCAGCAGTGAAGGACAGGGCTCCTACGAGCAGTACGTC.